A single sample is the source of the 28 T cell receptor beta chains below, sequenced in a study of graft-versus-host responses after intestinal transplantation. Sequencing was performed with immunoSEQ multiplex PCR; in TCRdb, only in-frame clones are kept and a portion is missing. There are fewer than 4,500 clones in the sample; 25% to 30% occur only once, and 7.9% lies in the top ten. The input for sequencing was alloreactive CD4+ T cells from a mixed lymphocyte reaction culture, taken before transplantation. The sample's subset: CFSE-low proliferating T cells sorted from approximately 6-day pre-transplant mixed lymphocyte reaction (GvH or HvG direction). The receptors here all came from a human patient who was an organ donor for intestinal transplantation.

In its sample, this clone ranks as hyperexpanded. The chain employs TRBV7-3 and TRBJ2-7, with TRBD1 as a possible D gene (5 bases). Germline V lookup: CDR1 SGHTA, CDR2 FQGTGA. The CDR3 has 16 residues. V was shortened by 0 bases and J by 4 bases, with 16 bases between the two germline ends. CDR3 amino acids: CASSLTPRAASYEQYF. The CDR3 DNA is TGTGCCAGCAGCTTAACCCCCAGGGCGGCATCGTACGAGCAGTACTTC. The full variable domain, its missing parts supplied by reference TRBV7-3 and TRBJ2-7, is GAGVSQTPSNKVTEKGKYVELRCDPISGHTALYWYRQSLGQGPEFLIYFQGTGAADDSGLPNDRFFAVRPEGSVSTLKIQRTERGDSAVYLCASSLTPRAASYEQYFGPGTRLTVT.

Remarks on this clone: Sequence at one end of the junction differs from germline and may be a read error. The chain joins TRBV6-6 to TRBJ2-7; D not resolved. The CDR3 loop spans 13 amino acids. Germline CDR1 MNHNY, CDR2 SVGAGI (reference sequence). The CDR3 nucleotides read TGTGCCATCAGTGAGTTTAGCTCCTACGAGCAGTACTTC. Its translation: CAISEFSSYEQYF.

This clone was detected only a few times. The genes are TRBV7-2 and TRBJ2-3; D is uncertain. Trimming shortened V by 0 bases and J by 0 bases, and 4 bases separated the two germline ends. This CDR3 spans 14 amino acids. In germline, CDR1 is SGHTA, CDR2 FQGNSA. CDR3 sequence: CASSLAISTDTQYF. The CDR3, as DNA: TGTGCCAGCAGCTTAGCGATCAGCACAGATACGCAGTATTTT. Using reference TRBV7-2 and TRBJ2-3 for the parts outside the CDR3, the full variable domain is GAGVSQSPSNKVTEKGKDVELRCDPISGHTALYWYRQSLGQGLEFLIYFQGNSAPDKSGLPSDRFSAERTGGSVSTLTIQRTQQEDSAVYLCASSLAISTDTQYFGPGTRLTVL.

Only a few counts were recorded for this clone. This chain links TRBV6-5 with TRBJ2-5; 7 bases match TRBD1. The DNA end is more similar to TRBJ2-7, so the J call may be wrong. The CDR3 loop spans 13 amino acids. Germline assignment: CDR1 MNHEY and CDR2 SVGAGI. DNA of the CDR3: TGTGCCAGCAGTGAAGTTGACAGGGCCGAGCAGTACTTC. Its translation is CASSEVDRAEQYF.

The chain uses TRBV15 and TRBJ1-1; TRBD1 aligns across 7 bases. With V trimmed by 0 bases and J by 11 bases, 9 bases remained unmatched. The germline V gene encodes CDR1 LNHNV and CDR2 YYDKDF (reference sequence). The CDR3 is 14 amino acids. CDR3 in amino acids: CATSRDALGTVAFF. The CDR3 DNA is TGTGCCACCAGCAGAGATGCCCTCGGGACAGTGGCTTTCTTT.

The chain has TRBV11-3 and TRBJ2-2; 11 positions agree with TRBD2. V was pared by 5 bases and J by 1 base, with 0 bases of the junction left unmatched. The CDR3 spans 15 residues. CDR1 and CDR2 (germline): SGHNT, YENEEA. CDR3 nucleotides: TGTGCCAGCAGCCTAGCGGGGGGGAACACCGGGGAGCTGTTTTTT. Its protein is CASSLAGGNTGELFF.

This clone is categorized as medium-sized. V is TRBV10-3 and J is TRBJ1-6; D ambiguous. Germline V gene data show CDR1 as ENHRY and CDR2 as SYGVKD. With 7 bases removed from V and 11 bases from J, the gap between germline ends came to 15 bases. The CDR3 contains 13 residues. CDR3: CAINNRDLAPLHF. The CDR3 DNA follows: TGTGCCATCAACAACCGGGATCTTGCACCCCTCCACTTT.

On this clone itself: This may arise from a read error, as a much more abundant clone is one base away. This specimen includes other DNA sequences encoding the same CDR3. The CDR3 here is CASSQGAGTEAFF. CDR3 bases: TGCGCCAGCAGCCAGGGGGCTGGGACTGAAGCTTTCTTT. The chain carries TRBV5-1 and TRBJ1-1; 8 bases line up with TRBD1. CDR3 length: 13 amino acids. Germline V lookup: CDR1 SGHRS, CDR2 YFSETQ. With V trimmed by 4 bases and J by 5 bases, 4 bases remained unmatched.

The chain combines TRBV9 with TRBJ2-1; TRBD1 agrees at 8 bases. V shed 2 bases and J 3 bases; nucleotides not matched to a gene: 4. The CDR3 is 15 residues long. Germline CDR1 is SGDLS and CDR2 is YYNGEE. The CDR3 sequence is CASSVGTGLYNEQFF. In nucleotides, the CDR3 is TGTGCCAGCAGCGTCGGGACAGGTCTCTACAATGAGCAGTTCTTC.

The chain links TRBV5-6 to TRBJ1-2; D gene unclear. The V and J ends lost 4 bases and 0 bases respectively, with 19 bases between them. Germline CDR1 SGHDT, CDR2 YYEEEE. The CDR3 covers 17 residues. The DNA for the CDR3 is TGTGCCAGCAGCCAGACCCCGGACGGATATACTAACTATGGCTACACCTTC. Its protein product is CASSQTPDGYTNYGYTF.

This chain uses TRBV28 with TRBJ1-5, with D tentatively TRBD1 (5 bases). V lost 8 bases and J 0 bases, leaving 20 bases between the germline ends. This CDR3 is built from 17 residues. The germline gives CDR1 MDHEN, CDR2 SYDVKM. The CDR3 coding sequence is TGTGCCAGCGGAACCAGGGTCTCAGTTCTTAGCAATCAGCCCCAGCATTTT. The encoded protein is CASGTRVSVLSNQPQHF.

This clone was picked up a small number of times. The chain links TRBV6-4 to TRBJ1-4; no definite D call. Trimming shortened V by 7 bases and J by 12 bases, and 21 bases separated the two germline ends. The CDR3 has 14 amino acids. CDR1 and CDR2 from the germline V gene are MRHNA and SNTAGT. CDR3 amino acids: CASTRHGSVSQLFF. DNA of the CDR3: TGTGCCAGCACTAGACACGGTTCGGTGAGTCAACTGTTTTTT.

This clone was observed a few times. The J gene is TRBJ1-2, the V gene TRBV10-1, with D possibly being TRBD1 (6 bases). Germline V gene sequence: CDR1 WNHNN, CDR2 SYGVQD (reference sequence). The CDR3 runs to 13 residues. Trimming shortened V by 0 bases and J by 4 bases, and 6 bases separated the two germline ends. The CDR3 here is CASSESGGYGYTF. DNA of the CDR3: TGCGCCAGCAGTGAGTCAGGGGGCTATGGCTACACCTTC.

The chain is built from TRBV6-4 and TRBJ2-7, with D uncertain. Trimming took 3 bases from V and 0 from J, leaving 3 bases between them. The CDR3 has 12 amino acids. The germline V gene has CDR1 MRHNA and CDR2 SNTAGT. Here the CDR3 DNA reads TGTGCCAGCAGTGAACACTCCTACGAGCAGTACTTC. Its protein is CASSEHSYEQYF.

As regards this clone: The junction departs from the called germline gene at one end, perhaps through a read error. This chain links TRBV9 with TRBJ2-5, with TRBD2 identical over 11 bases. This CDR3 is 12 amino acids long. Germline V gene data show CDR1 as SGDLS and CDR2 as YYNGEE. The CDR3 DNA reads TGTGCCAGTAGCGGGGGGGAAGAGACCCAGTACTTC. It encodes CASSGGEETQYF.

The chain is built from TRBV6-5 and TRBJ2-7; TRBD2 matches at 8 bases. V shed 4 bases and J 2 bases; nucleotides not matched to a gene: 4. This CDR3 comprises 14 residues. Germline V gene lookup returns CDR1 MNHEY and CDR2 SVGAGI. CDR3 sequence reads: CASSSPGGTYEQYF. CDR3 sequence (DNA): TGTGCCAGCAGTTCCCCGGGAGGGACCTACGAGCAGTACTTC.

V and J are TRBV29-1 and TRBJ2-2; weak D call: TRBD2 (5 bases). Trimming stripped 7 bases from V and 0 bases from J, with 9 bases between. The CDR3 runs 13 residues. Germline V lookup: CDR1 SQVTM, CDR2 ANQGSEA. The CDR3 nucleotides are TGCAGCGCACCGGGGACGAACACCGGGGAGCTGTTTTTT. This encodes CSAPGTNTGELFF.

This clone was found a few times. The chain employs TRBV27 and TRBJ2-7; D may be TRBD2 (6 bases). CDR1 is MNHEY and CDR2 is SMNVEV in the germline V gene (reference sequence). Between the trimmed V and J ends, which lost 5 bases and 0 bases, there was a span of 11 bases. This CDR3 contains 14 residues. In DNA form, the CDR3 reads TGTGCCAGCAGTCCCCTAGCGAGCTCCTACGAGCAGTACTTC. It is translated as CASSPLASSYEQYF.

The CDR3 protein is CASSPRWAGLEQYF. CDR3 in DNA: TGTGCCAGCAGCCCCCGATGGGCAGGGTTGGAGCAGTACTTC. The chain uses TRBV11-2 and TRBJ2-7, with D tentatively TRBD1 (5 bases). The CDR3 contains 14 residues. CDR1 and CDR2 from the germline V gene are SGHAT and FQNNGV. Trimming took off 5 bases at V and 7 bases at J, with 18 bases between the two ends.

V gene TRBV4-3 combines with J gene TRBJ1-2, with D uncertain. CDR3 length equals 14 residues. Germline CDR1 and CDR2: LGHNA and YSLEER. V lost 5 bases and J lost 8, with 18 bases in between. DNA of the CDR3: TGCGCCAGCAGCACCGAGGCTCACCTCAAGGGCTACACCTTC. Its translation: CASSTEAHLKGYTF.

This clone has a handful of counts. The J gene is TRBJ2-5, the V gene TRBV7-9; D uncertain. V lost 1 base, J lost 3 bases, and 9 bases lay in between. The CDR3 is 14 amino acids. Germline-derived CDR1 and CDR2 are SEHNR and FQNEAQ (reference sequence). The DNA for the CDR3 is TGTGCCAGCAGCTTAGTGCGGAGCGAAGAGACCCAGTACTTC. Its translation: CASSLVRSEETQYF. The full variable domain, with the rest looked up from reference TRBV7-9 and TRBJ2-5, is DTGVSQNPRHKITKRGQNVTFRCDPISEHNRLYWYRQTLGQGPEFLTYFQNEAQLEKSRLLSDRFSAERPKGSFSTLEIQRTEQGDSAMYLCASSLVRSEETQYFGPGTRLLVL.

CDR3 sequence (DNA): TGCGCCAGCAGCTCTCATCCGGGGGTCTCTGGAAACACCATATATTTT. Protein: CASSSHPGVSGNTIYF. This chain links TRBV5-1 with TRBJ1-3, with D maybe TRBD1 (5 bases). The germline gives CDR1 SGHRS, CDR2 YFSETQ. The CDR3 is 16 residues long. Trimming shortened V by 3 bases and J by 0 bases, and 13 bases separated the two germline ends.

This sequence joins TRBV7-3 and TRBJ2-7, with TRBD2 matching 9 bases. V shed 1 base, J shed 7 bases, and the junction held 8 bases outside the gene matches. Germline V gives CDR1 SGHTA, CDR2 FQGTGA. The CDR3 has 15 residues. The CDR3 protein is CASSLMGGGAEEQYF. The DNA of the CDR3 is TGTGCCAGCAGCTTAATGGGCGGGGGGGCGGAAGAGCAGTACTTC.

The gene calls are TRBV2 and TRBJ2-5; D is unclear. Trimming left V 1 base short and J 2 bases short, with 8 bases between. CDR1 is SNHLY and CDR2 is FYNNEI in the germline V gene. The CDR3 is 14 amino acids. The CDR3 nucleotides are TGTGCCAGCAGTGAAGTTAGTAGACAAGAGACCCAGTACTTC. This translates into CASSEVSRQETQYF.

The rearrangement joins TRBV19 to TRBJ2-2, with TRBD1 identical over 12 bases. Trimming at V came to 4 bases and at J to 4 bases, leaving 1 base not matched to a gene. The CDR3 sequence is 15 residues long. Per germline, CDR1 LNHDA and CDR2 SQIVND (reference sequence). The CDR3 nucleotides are TGTGCCAGTAGTAGGGACAGGGGGCCCACCGGGGAGCTGTTTTTT. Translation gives CASSRDRGPTGELFF.

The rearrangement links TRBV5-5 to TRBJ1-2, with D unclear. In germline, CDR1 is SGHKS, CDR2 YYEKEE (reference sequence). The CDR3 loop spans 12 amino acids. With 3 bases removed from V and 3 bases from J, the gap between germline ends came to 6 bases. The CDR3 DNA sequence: TGTGCCAGCAGCTCGGGAGACTATGGCTACACCTTC. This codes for CASSSGDYGYTF.

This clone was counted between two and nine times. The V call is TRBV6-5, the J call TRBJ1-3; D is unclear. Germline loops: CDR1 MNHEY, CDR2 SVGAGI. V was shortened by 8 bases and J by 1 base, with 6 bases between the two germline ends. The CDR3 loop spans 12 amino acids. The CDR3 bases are TGTGCCAGCGGCGTATCTGGAAACACCATATATTTT. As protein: CASGVSGNTIYF.

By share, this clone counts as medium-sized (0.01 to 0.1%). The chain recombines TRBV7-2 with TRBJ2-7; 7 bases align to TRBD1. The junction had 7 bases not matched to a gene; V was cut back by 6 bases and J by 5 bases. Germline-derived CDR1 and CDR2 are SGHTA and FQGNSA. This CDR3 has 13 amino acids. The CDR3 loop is CASSLDRDNEQYF. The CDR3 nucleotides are TGTGCCAGCAGTCTAGACAGGGATAACGAGCAGTACTTC.